These T cell receptor beta chains were read from a single sample in a study of PD-L1 blockade in urothelial cancer. Produced via immunoSEQ multiplex PCR; TCRdb's table is partial and in-frame only. The table lists approximately 71,000 clones, less than 90% of them singletons. Sequencing was performed on PBMCs, taken around atezolizumab (anti-PD-L1) treatment. The source is a woman aged 70-85 years with urothelial cancer. Each CDR3 is given without its conserved first and last residue. Fields, in order: V gene, J gene, CDR3 length, CDR3 protein.

V: TRBV6-6
J: TRBJ1-2
length: 11
CDR3: ASSYARAGGYT

V: TRBV19
J: TRBJ2-2
length: 12
CDR3: ASRQAGLVGELF

V: TRBV7-2
J: TRBJ2-2
length: 13
CDR3: ASSRTGTSRGELF

V: TRBV30
J: TRBJ1-1
length: 10
CDR3: AWMGDRGEAF

V: TRBV5-4
J: TRBJ1-2
length: 12
CDR3: ASSFTGINYGYT

V: TRBV2
J: TRBJ1-1
length: 10
CDR3: ASRALRPEAF

V: TRBV5-6
J: TRBJ2-7
length: 12
CDR3: ASSFAGDGYEQY

V: TRBV7-6
J: TRBJ1-2
length: 12
CDR3: ASSTGTGAYGYT

V: TRBV5-4
J: TRBJ2-7
length: 12
CDR3: ASSYGTEAYEQY

V: TRBV27
J: TRBJ2-7
length: 14
CDR3: ASSPWREPSSYEQY

V: TRBV9
J: TRBJ2-2
length: 14
CDR3: ASSVVGQVNTGELF

V: TRBV21-1
J: TRBJ2-7
length: 15
CDR3: ASSKSPSGRAYYEQY

V: TRBV6-5
J: TRBJ2-7
length: 10
CDR3: ASRGHPYEQY

V: TRBV18
J: TRBJ2-1
length: 15
CDR3: ASSEQGPSTSYNEQF

V: TRBV7-9
J: TRBJ2-1
length: 11
CDR3: ATPSGQVNEQF

V: TRBV7-7
J: TRBJ2-5
length: 13
CDR3: ASSSLAGGRETQY

V: TRBV7-8
J: TRBJ2-5
length: 13
CDR3: ASSLVGTTQETQY

V: TRBV6-5
J: TRBJ1-2
length: 12
CDR3: ASSSFDTSYGYT

V: TRBV5-8
J: TRBJ2-7
length: 12
CDR3: ASSRRGVRYEQY

V: TRBV7-2
J: TRBJ1-2
length: 14
CDR3: ASSTPPGRTNYGYT

V: TRBV11-2
J: TRBJ2-7
length: 12
CDR3: ATVRDLNSYEQY

V: TRBV5-4
J: TRBJ2-3
length: 17
CDR3: ASSASGLAGDSRTDTQY

V: TRBV7-2
J: TRBJ2-2
length: 14
CDR3: ASRSRGGSITGELF

V: TRBV5-6
J: TRBJ2-1
length: 13
CDR3: ASSFASGRHNEQF

V: TRBV4-3
J: TRBJ2-7
length: 12
CDR3: ASSQGGGNYEQY

V: TRBV7-9
J: TRBJ2-7
length: 14
CDR3: ASSLGPRGISYEQY

V: TRBV9
J: TRBJ2-1
length: 15
CDR3: ASSPYQGTGGDNEQF

V: TRBV18
J: TRBJ2-5
length: 13
CDR3: ASSPAGAGQETQY

V: TRBV10-2
J: TRBJ2-2
length: 13
CDR3: ATKGTAANTGELF

V: TRBV5-1
J: TRBJ1-6
length: 15
CDR3: ASSTTGTGRPDSPLH

V: TRBV27
J: TRBJ2-3
length: 11
CDR3: ASSFWGRDTQY